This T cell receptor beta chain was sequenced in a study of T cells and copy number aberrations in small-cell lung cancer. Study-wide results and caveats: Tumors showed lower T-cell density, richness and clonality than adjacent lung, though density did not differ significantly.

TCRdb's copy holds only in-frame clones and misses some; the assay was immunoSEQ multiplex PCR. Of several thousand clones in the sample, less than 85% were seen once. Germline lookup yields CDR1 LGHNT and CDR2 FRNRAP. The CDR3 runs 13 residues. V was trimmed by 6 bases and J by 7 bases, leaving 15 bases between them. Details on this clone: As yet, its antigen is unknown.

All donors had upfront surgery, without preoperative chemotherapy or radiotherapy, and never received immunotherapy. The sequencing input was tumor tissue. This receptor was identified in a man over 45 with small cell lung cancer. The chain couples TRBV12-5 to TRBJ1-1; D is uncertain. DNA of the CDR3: TGTGCTAGTGGCCTCTCGGGCAGCGGTGAAGCTTTCTTT. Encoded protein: CASGLSGSGEAFF.